The 21 T cell receptor beta chains below all came from one sample that was sequenced in a study of blood T cells in healthy people across ages. Using a J-beta primer mix together with a sample-barcoded 5' primer, a second PCR was run for roughly 6 to 12 cycles. TCRdb used MiXCR to reprocess the 5' RACE reads, holding one entry per CDR3 protein. The sample contains hundreds of thousands of distinct CDR3 sequences, 44% of which appear only once. Sample: blood. These receptors came from a man aged 55-75 years in good health.

The V gene is TRBV6-5, the J gene TRBJ2-3; D perhaps matches TRBD2 (5 bases). The CDR3 is 15 amino acids. From germline, CDR1 is MNHEY and CDR2 SVGAGI. V was cut by 0 bases and J by 0 bases, with 7 bases left in between. Here the CDR3 reads CASSYSTGSTDTQYF. In DNA, the CDR3 is TGTGCCAGCAGTTACTCGACGGGGAGCACAGATACGCAGTATTTT.

The genes are TRBV14 and TRBJ2-5, with 8 positions matching TRBD2. This CDR3 contains 15 residues. V trimming: 3 bases; J trimming: 11 bases; junction bases outside the gene matches: 14. The germline CDR1 and CDR2 sequences are SGHDN and FVKESK. The CDR3 DNA is TGTGCCAGCAGCCAGCTAACAGCGGGGGCGGGGGAGCAGTACTTC. Its protein is CASSQLTAGAGEQYF. The complete variable domain, with remaining parts taken from reference TRBV14 and TRBJ2-5, reads EAGVTQFPSHSVIEKGQTVTLRCDPISGHDNLYWYRRVMGKEIKFLLHFVKESKQDESGMPNNRFLAERTGGTYSTLKVQPAELEDSGVYFCASSQLTAGAGEQYFGPGTRLLVL.

A single count supports this clonotype. The J gene is TRBJ2-3, the V gene TRBV5-1; possibly TRBD1 or TRBD2 for D (5 bases each). Germline-derived CDR1 and CDR2 are SGHRS and YFSETQ. The CDR3 spans 16 residues. Trimming removed 3 bases from V and 3 bases from J, with 17 bases in between. CDR3 residues: CASSSTGTEVTDTQYF. In DNA, the CDR3 is TGCGCCAGCAGCTCAACCGGGACCGAGGTAACAGATACGCAGTATTTT.

The chain links TRBV20-1 to TRBJ1-2, with 8 bases lining up with TRBD1. CDR1 and CDR2 (germline): DFQATT, SNEGSKA (reference sequence). The CDR3 has 13 residues. The trim removed 8 bases at V and 5 bases at J, leaving 10 bases unmatched. The CDR3 reads CSWDGTGRYGYTF. The CDR3, as DNA: TGCAGTTGGGACGGGACAGGAAGATATGGCTACACCTTC.

The V and J genes are TRBV6-5 and TRBJ2-6, with D unclear. CDR1 is MNHEY, CDR2 SVGAGI, per germline. With 7 bases removed from V and 6 bases from J, the gap between germline ends came to 13 bases. This CDR3 contains 14 residues. CDR3 bases: TGTGCCAGCAATAGGGTGGGTGTGGCCAACGTCCTGACTTTC. Residues: CASNRVGVANVLTF.

The chain carries TRBV20-1 and TRBJ1-6; 10 bases line up with TRBD1. Germline CDR1 is DFQATT and CDR2 is SNEGSKA (reference sequence). After removal of 2 bases from V and 13 bases from J, the junction contained 8 bases not matched to a gene. CDR3 length equals 14 residues. The CDR3 loop is CSARKTGGDVPLHF. The CDR3 DNA reads as TGCAGTGCTAGAAAGACAGGGGGCGATGTGCCCCTCCACTTT.

This clonotype appeared a few times. The V gene is TRBV12-3 or TRBV12-4, the J gene TRBJ2-7; 12 bases fit TRBD2. The CDR3 is 15 residues long. Trimming at V came to 5 bases and at J to 3 bases, leaving 5 bases not matched to a gene. CDR3 bases: TGTGCCAGCAGTCTCAGACTAGCGGGAGACTACGAGCAGTACTTC. The encoded protein is CASSLRLAGDYEQYF.

This rearrangement joins TRBV28 to TRBJ2-7, with D hard to call. The V gene lost 5 bases and the J gene lost 7 bases, with 15 bases spanning the gap. Germline loops: CDR1 MDHEN, CDR2 SYDVKM. The length of the CDR3 is 13 residues. As DNA, the CDR3 is TGTGCCAGCAGTGTTAACCTTCTAGGGGAGCAGTACTTC. Its protein product is CASSVNLLGEQYF.

There are a few counts of this clonotype. The rearrangement joins TRBV29-1 to TRBJ2-7, with no clear D. Trimming pared 1 base from V and 3 bases from J, leaving 10 bases between. The CDR3 runs to 13 residues. CDR1 is SQVTM, CDR2 ANQGSEA, per germline. The CDR3, as DNA: TGCAGCGTTGAAGGGCAGGCAAACTACGAGCAGTACTTC. The encoded protein is CSVEGQANYEQYF.

This chain joins TRBV5-1 and TRBJ1-2; TRBD1 is a possible D gene (6 bases). The V gene lost 4 bases and the J gene lost 5 bases, with 18 bases spanning the gap. From germline, CDR1 is SGHRS and CDR2 YFSETQ. The CDR3 spans 15 residues. The CDR3 nucleotides are TGCGCCAGCAGCCTGACACAGGGAAGGGAATATGGCTACACCTTC. Protein: CASSLTQGREYGYTF.

The sample holds a few counts of this clonotype. This CDR3 reads CASTSKDPSHEQFF. DNA for the CDR3: TGCGCCAGCACCTCAAAGGACCCCTCCCATGAGCAGTTCTTC. The V call is TRBV5-1, the J call TRBJ2-1; D remains ambiguous. CDR1 SGHRS and CDR2 YFSETQ come from the germline V gene. The CDR3 covers 14 residues. V was clipped by 6 bases and J by 8 bases, with 18 bases between them.

This chain links TRBV9 with TRBJ2-5; 9 nucleotides match TRBD1. The germline CDR1 and CDR2 sequences are SGDLS and YYNGEE. CDR3 length: 14 residues. The V segment lost 8 bases and the J segment 11 bases; nucleotides outside the gene matches: 16. DNA of the CDR3: TGTGCCAGTGGGACGGGACAGGGCTCTTGGGAGCAGTACTTC. Encoded protein: CASGTGQGSWEQYF. Supplemented by reference TRBV9 and TRBJ2-5, the full variable domain reads DSGVTQTPKHLITATGQRVTLRCSPRSGDLSVYWYQQSLDQGLQFLIQYYNGEERAKGNILERFSAQQFPDLHSELNLSSLELGDSALYFCASGTGQGSWEQYFGPGTRLLVL.

In this sample, this clonotype turned up many times. This rearrangement joins TRBV29-1 to TRBJ2-1; D unclear. V was shortened by 5 bases and J by 4 bases, with 9 bases between the two germline ends. The germline gives CDR1 SQVTM, CDR2 ANQGSEA. The length of the CDR3 is 12 residues. The CDR3 nucleotides are TGCAGCGTTAGGAGTGGTTACAATGAGCAGTTCTTC. This codes for CSVRSGYNEQFF.

The chain is built from TRBV2 and TRBJ2-1; 8 bases line up with TRBD2. The CDR3 length is 13 residues. CDR1 is SNHLY, CDR2 FYNNEI, per germline. Losses at the gene ends were 4 bases for V and 8 bases for J; bases not matched to a gene: 4. CDR3 protein: CASSGTSWDEQFF. The CDR3 region has the DNA TGTGCCAGCAGTGGGACTAGCTGGGATGAGCAGTTCTTC.

This clonotype was recorded a few times. V gene TRBV5-1 combines with J gene TRBJ2-3; D not resolved. CDR3 size: 15 residues. The V and J ends lost 0 bases and 4 bases respectively, with 12 bases between them. Germline values: CDR1 SGHRS, CDR2 YFSETQ. This CDR3 is CASSLEYLSPDTQYF. CDR3 in DNA: TGCGCCAGCAGCTTGGAGTATCTGTCCCCAGATACGCAGTATTTT.

The chain carries TRBV29-1 and TRBJ2-7, with TRBD1 matching 10 bases. This CDR3 spans 12 amino acids. Germline trimming cut 8 bases from V and 9 bases from J; bases unmatched to any gene: 10. Germline CDR1 SQVTM, CDR2 ANQGSEA. The CDR3 is CSTRTGGWGQYF. CDR3 sequence (DNA): TGCAGCACCCGGACAGGGGGGTGGGGGCAGTACTTC.

The V and J genes are TRBV21-1 and TRBJ2-1; the table assigns TRBD1, which was not confirmed against the DNA. TRBV21-1 is designated a pseudogene. CDR3 size: 13 residues. CDR3 sequence reads: CATHEGAHNEQFF. The CDR3 DNA reads TGTGCCACCCACGAGGGGGCCCACAATGAGCAGTTCTTC.

The chain recombines TRBV6-2 or TRBV6-3 with TRBJ2-5; 7 bases are a match to TRBD1. The CDR3 covers 12 residues. Germline CDR1 reads MNHEY; CDR2 reads SVGEGT. V lost 2 bases, J lost 10 bases, and 4 bases stayed unmatched. The CDR3 DNA reads TGTGCCAGCAGTTACAGGGGGCTTGACCAGTACTTC. It is translated as CASSYRGLDQYF.

As for this clonotype: Relative to the germline gene, one junction end is altered; a read error may explain this. This sequence joins TRBV12-5 and TRBJ2-5; maybe TRBD1 (6 bases). Germline CDR1 and CDR2: LGHNT and FRNRAP. The CDR3 has 13 amino acids. In DNA, the CDR3 is TGTGCTAGTGGGTTGGGGGCGCAGGAGACCCAGTACTTC. Protein sequence: CASGLGAQETQYF. The full variable domain, its missing parts supplied by reference TRBV12-5 and TRBJ2-5, is DARVTQTPRHKVTEMGQEVTMRCQPILGHNTVFWYRQTMMQGLELLAYFRNRAPLDDSGMPKDRFSAEMPDATLATLKIQPSEPRDSAVYFCASGLGAQETQYFGPGTRLLVL.

This clonotype was counted between two and nine times. The chain uses TRBV3-1 and TRBJ2-6; D is ambiguous. CDR1 and CDR2 (germline): LGHDT, YNNKEL (reference sequence). With 1 base removed from V and 0 bases from J, the gap between germline ends came to 10 bases. CDR3 length equals 17 residues. The chain's CDR3 is CASSQVAGSSGANVLTF. The CDR3 DNA follows: TGTGCCAGCAGCCAAGTGGCAGGTAGCTCTGGGGCCAACGTCCTGACTTTC.

The CDR3: CASSQGPGRRMYEQYF. CDR3 sequence (DNA): TGCGCCAGCAGCCAAGGTCCGGGACGGAGAATGTACGAGCAGTACTTC. The chain recombines TRBV4-1 with TRBJ2-7; D is possibly TRBD1 or TRBD2 (5 bases each). The germline V and J ends were trimmed by 1 base and 4 bases, with 17 bases remaining between them. The germline V gene encodes CDR1 MGHRA and CDR2 YSYEKL. This CDR3 is built from 16 residues.